The 6 T cell receptor beta chains listed next were all sequenced from one sample in a study of shared clonotypes between healthy human individuals (dated by TCRdb to the early 2020s). Library preparation employed the immunoSEQ multiplex PCR assay. The clones in this table, taken by TCRdb from immuneACCESS, are in-frame only. Not every clone is retained; where verified, under half of the shortfall comes from an unresolved V gene, and the cause of the rest is unknown. The sample profile shows about 2.2 million clones; roughly 95% of them were found once. The biggest ten clones account for about 1.7% of the sample. For the CD8 naive samples, CD45RO-negative cells were positively selected for CCR7, yielding a CD45RA+CCR7+ population from which TemRA cells were excluded. The sample consisted of naive CD8+ T cells from PBMCs. What this sample's cell subset or site label stands for: CD45RA+CCR7+. Every receptor here comes from a man younger than 35 in good health. Some clones in this sample may be carry-over from other donors' samples.

The chain recombines TRBV2 with TRBJ1-2, with 11 bases matching TRBD1. Germline-derived CDR1 and CDR2 are SNHLY and FYNNEI. With V trimmed by 6 bases and J by 7 bases, 16 bases remained unmatched. The CDR3 runs to 17 residues. In DNA form, the CDR3 reads TGTGCCAGCAGCGAGGACAGGGGGCCGGTGGGGTGGGGTGGCTACACCTTC. Translated, it gives CASSEDRGPVGWGGYTF.

The rearrangement uses TRBV10-1 and TRBJ2-7; unclear D gene. Trimming left V 8 bases short and J 5 bases short, with 10 bases between. Germline assignment: CDR1 WNHNN and CDR2 SYGVQD (reference sequence). The CDR3 is made up of 11 amino acids. In DNA form, the CDR3 reads TGCGCCAGCTATCATACGAACGAGCAGTACTTC. Its translation: CASYHTNEQYF.

The V and J genes are TRBV9 and TRBJ1-2; tentative D call: TRBD1 (5 bases). Between the trimmed V and J ends, which lost 3 bases and 1 base, there was a span of 13 bases. This CDR3 has 15 amino acids. Germline V gene data show CDR1 as SGDLS and CDR2 as YYNGEE. The CDR3 here is CASSGVPGRNYGYTF. CDR3 nucleotide sequence: TGTGCCAGCAGCGGGGTCCCGGGACGTAACTATGGCTACACCTTC.

The V call is TRBV19, the J call TRBJ2-1; D unclear. The CDR3 covers 13 residues. Germline assignment: CDR1 LNHDA and CDR2 SQIVND (reference sequence). The V gene lost 3 bases and the J gene lost 9 bases, with 12 bases spanning the gap. The CDR3 DNA is TGTGCCAGTAGTATTAGTATGGGTACTGAGCAGTTCTTC. It specifies CASSISMGTEQFF.

The rearrangement uses TRBV29-1 and TRBJ2-4; D is uncertain. The CDR3 extends over 18 amino acids. With 7 bases removed from V and 0 bases from J, the gap between germline ends came to 25 bases. Per the germline V gene, CDR1 is SQVTM and CDR2 is ANQGSEA. The CDR3 sequence: CSAIWAAPPRLAKNIQYF. The CDR3 DNA sequence: TGCAGCGCAATATGGGCGGCGCCTCCAAGATTAGCCAAAAACATTCAGTACTTC.

This rearrangement joins TRBV11-2 to TRBJ1-3; 10 nucleotides agree with TRBD1. The length of the CDR3 is 19 residues. Trimming at V came to 4 bases and at J to 0 bases, leaving 12 bases not matched to a gene. Germline values: CDR1 SGHAT, CDR2 FQNNGV. This chain's CDR3 is CASSSAGTGVSFSGNTIYF. CDR3 sequence (DNA): TGTGCCAGCAGCTCCGCCGGGACAGGGGTCTCATTCTCTGGAAACACCATATATTTT.